A selection of T cell receptor beta chains follows, all from one sample in a study of cytomegalovirus exposure and HLA in healthy donors. Method: immunoSEQ multiplex PCR; TCRdb's copy keeps in-frame clones and lacks some. The sample has 150,000 or so clones, about 80% seen once. Sequencing used PBMCs. These receptors came from a man aged 35 to 55 in good health and CMV-seronegative. CDR3s include the opening cysteine and the closing phenylalanine or tryptophan. D genes are given only for firm matches. Size values are once, few and many counts, or a class for expanded clones, and some rows have none.

CDR3nt: TGTGCCAGCAGTGAGGACAGGGTGACAAACACCATATATTTT
CDR3aa: CASSEDRVTNTIYF
j_gene: TRBJ1-3
d_gene: TRBD1
v_gene: TRBV2
abundance: NA

CDR3nt: TGTGCCAGCAGCCAAGAGGGGAGTGGGGTCCAAGAGACCCAGTACTTC
CDR3aa: CASSQEGSGVQETQYF
j_gene: TRBJ2-5
d_gene: NA
v_gene: TRBV4-2
abundance: once

CDR3nt: TGTGCCAGCAGCTTCCGGGACAGTGAAGCTTTCTTT
CDR3aa: CASSFRDSEAFF
j_gene: TRBJ1-1
d_gene: TRBD1
v_gene: TRBV7-8
abundance: NA

CDR3nt: TGTGCCAGTTGGGCAGCTTGGACCGGGGAGCTGTTTTTT
CDR3aa: CASWAAWTGELFF
j_gene: TRBJ2-2
d_gene: NA
v_gene: TRBV19
abundance: NA

CDR3nt: TGTGCCAGCAGCCCCCACGCGGGAGAAGACGAGCAGTACTTC
CDR3aa: CASSPHAGEDEQYF
j_gene: TRBJ2-7
d_gene: TRBD2
v_gene: TRBV7-3
abundance: NA

CDR3nt: TGTGCCAGCATTAGGGACAGGCACGGCTACACCTTC
CDR3aa: CASIRDRHGYTF
j_gene: TRBJ1-2
d_gene: TRBD1
v_gene: TRBV2
abundance: NA

CDR3nt: TGTGCCTGGACTAGCGGAACAGATACGCAGTATTTT
CDR3aa: CAWTSGTDTQYF
j_gene: TRBJ2-3
d_gene: TRBD2
v_gene: TRBV30
abundance: NA

CDR3nt: TGTGCCACCAGCAGAGATCTACAGGGGGCCGTGGGAGATACGCAGTATTTT
CDR3aa: CATSRDLQGAVGDTQYF
j_gene: TRBJ2-3
d_gene: TRBD1
v_gene: TRBV15
abundance: once

CDR3nt: TGTGCCAGCAGTCCGGTCTACGAGCAGTACTTC
CDR3aa: CASSPVYEQYF
j_gene: TRBJ2-7
d_gene: NA
v_gene: TRBV2
abundance: NA

CDR3nt: TGTGCCAGCAGCGGGACTTTCTACGAGCAGTACTTC
CDR3aa: CASSGTFYEQYF
j_gene: TRBJ2-7
d_gene: NA
v_gene: TRBV6-1
abundance: NA

CDR3nt: TGTGCCTGGAGTGGTTTCAAGAATCGGGCTAGCCTACAATCCTACGAGCAGTACTTC
CDR3aa: CAWSGFKNRASLQSYEQYF
j_gene: TRBJ2-7
d_gene: NA
v_gene: TRBV30
abundance: NA

CDR3nt: TGTGCCAGCAGTGGGGACTGGAGGAACAATGAGCAGTTCTTC
CDR3aa: CASSGDWRNNEQFF
j_gene: TRBJ2-1
d_gene: NA
v_gene: TRBV27
abundance: NA

CDR3nt: TGTGCCAGCAGCTCGGGACAGGGAAATGAAAAACTGTTTTTT
CDR3aa: CASSSGQGNEKLFF
j_gene: TRBJ1-4
d_gene: TRBD1
v_gene: TRBV7-9
abundance: few

CDR3nt: TGTGCCAGTACCCCACTCATCGGACAGGGTTATCAGCCCCAGCATTTT
CDR3aa: CASTPLIGQGYQPQHF
j_gene: TRBJ1-5
d_gene: TRBD1
v_gene: TRBV19
abundance: few

CDR3nt: TGTGCCAGCAGCGGCCTACTAGCGGACACCGGGGAGCTGTTTTTT
CDR3aa: CASSGLLADTGELFF
j_gene: TRBJ2-2
d_gene: TRBD2
v_gene: TRBV9
abundance: NA

CDR3nt: TGTGCCAGCAGCGCCAGAGCGGGCTCTAGCACAGATACGCAGTATTTT
CDR3aa: CASSARAGSSTDTQYF
j_gene: TRBJ2-3
d_gene: NA
v_gene: TRBV9
abundance: NA

CDR3nt: TGTGCCAGCACGAGATGGAACTATGGCTACACCTTC
CDR3aa: CASTRWNYGYTF
j_gene: TRBJ1-2
d_gene: NA
v_gene: TRBV28
abundance: NA

CDR3nt: TGTGCCAGCAGTGATTGGGGGGAAGCTGGAAACACCATATATTTT
CDR3aa: CASSDWGEAGNTIYF
j_gene: TRBJ1-3
d_gene: NA
v_gene: TRBV6-1
abundance: NA

CDR3nt: TGTGCCAGCAGCTCTGAGGGGGGGGCAAAATATGGCTACACCTTC
CDR3aa: CASSSEGGAKYGYTF
j_gene: TRBJ1-2
d_gene: NA
v_gene: TRBV7-9
abundance: NA

CDR3nt: TGTGCCAGCGTCCGGGACACGAAGAATGAAAAACTGTTTTTT
CDR3aa: CASVRDTKNEKLFF
j_gene: TRBJ1-4
d_gene: NA
v_gene: TRBV2
abundance: NA

CDR3nt: TGTGCCAGCAGCTTATTAGCTTCGGGAGGAGAGACCCAGTACTTC
CDR3aa: CASSLLASGGETQYF
j_gene: TRBJ2-5
d_gene: TRBD2
v_gene: TRBV7-8
abundance: NA

CDR3nt: TGTGCCAGCAGCTTAGTCGCGCCTGTCGTGTCTGAAGCTTTCTTT
CDR3aa: CASSLVAPVVSEAFF
j_gene: TRBJ1-1
d_gene: NA
v_gene: TRBV11-2
abundance: NA

CDR3nt: TGTGCCACATTCTCCGGGACAGTTTACGAGCAGTACTTC
CDR3aa: CATFSGTVYEQYF
j_gene: TRBJ2-7
d_gene: TRBD1
v_gene: TRBV28
abundance: NA

CDR3nt: TGTGCCTCCTCATTTGGGACAGGGGGCGCGGCCGGGGAGCTGTTTTTT
CDR3aa: CASSFGTGGAAGELFF
j_gene: TRBJ2-2
d_gene: TRBD1
v_gene: TRBV30
abundance: NA

CDR3nt: TGTGCCAGCAGCTTAGGGCAAGACACCGGGGAGCTGTTTTTT
CDR3aa: CASSLGQDTGELFF
j_gene: TRBJ2-2
d_gene: NA
v_gene: TRBV7-8
abundance: NA

CDR3nt: TGTGCCAGCAGAGTACAGCCAAACTATGGCTACACCTTC
CDR3aa: CASRVQPNYGYTF
j_gene: TRBJ1-2
d_gene: NA
v_gene: TRBV6-1
abundance: NA

CDR3nt: TGTGCCAGCAGTCCCCAGGTCGGACAGGGAGCTAACTATGGCTACACCTTC
CDR3aa: CASSPQVGQGANYGYTF
j_gene: TRBJ1-2
d_gene: TRBD1
v_gene: TRBV28
abundance: NA

CDR3nt: TGCGCCAGCAGCCCCCAAGGACAGGGGCTCACAGATACGCAGTATTTT
CDR3aa: CASSPQGQGLTDTQYF
j_gene: TRBJ2-3
d_gene: TRBD1
v_gene: TRBV5-1
abundance: NA

CDR3nt: TGTGCCAGCTCCCGACCAGCGGGAGCGAGTGGTAATGAGCAGTTCTTC
CDR3aa: CASSRPAGASGNEQFF
j_gene: TRBJ2-1
d_gene: TRBD2
v_gene: TRBV18
abundance: NA

CDR3nt: TGTGCCATCAAAGGCGGGAGGGCCGAAGATACGCAGTATTTT
CDR3aa: CAIKGGRAEDTQYF
j_gene: TRBJ2-3
d_gene: TRBD2
v_gene: TRBV10-3
abundance: NA

CDR3nt: TGTGCCAGTAGTATAGGACTAGCGGGAGTGCACACCGGGGAGCTGTTTTTT
CDR3aa: CASSIGLAGVHTGELFF
j_gene: TRBJ2-2
d_gene: TRBD2
v_gene: TRBV19
abundance: few

CDR3nt: TGTGCCAGCAGCCCACTCGCATTTCAAGAGACCCAGTACTTC
CDR3aa: CASSPLAFQETQYF
j_gene: TRBJ2-5
d_gene: NA
v_gene: TRBV25-1
abundance: NA